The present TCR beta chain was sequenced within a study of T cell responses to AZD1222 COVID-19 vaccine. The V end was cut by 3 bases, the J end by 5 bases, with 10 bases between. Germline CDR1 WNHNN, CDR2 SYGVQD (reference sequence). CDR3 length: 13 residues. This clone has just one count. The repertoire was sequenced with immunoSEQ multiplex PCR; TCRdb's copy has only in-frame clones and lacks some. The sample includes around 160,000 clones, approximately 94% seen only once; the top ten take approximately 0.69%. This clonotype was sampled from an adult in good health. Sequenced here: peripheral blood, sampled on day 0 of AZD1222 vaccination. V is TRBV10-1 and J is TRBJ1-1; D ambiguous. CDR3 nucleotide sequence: TGCGCCAGCAGTGATCCGGCAGAGACTGAAGCTTTCTTT. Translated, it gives CASSDPAETEAFF.